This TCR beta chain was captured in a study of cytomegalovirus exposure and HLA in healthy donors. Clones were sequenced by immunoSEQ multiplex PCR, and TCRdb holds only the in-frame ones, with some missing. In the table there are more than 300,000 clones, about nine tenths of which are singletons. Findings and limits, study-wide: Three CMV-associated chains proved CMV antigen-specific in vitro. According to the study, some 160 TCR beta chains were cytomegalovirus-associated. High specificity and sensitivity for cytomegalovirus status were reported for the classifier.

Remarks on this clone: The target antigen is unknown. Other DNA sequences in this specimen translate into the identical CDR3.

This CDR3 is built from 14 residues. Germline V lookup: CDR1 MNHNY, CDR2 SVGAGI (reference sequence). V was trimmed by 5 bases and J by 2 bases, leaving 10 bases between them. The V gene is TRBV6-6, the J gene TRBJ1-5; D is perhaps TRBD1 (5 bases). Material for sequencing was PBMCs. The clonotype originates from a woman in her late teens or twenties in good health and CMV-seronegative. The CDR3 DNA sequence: TGTGCCAGCAGTCCCGGGGGGGGCAATCAGCCCCAGCATTTT. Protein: CASSPGGGNQPQHF.